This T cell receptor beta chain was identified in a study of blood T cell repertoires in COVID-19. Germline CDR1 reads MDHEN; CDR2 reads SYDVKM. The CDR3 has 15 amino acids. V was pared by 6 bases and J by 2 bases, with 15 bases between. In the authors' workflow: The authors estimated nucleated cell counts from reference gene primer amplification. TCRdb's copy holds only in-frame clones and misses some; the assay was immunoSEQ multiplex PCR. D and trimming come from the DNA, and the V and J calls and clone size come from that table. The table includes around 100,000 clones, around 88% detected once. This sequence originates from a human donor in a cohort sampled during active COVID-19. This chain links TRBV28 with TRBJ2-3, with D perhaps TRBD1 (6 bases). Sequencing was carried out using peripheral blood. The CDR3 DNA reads TGTGCCAGCAGATCGCAGGGACACACCACAGATACGCAGTATTTT. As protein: CASRSQGHTTDTQYF.